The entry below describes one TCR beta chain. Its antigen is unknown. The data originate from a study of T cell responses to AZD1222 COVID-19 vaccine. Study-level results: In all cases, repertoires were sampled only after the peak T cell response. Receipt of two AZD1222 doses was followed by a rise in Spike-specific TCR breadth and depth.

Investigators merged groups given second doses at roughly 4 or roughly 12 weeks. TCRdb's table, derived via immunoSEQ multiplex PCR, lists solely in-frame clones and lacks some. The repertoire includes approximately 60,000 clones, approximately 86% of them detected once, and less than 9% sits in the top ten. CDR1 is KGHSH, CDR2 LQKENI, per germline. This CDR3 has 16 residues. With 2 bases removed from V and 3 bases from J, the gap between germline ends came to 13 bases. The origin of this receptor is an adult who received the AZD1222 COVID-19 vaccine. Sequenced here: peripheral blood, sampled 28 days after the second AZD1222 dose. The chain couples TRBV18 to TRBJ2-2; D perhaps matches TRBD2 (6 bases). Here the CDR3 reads CASSPTGRDYTGELFF. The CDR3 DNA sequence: TGTGCCAGCTCACCAACGGGACGGGACTACACCGGGGAGCTGTTTTTT.